The 12 T cell receptor beta chains in this list originate from one sample, sequenced in a study of T-cell memory formation after mild COVID-19. MiXCR, applied by TCRdb to the 5' RACE reads, yields one record per CDR3 protein. The table lists about 470,000 distinct CDR3 sequences, around a sixth of them singletons. The material sequenced was PBMCs or a T cell subset sorted from them (not recorded which). These receptors were obtained from an adult woman who had mild COVID-19 (a few samples of this study predate the infection). Cell type and time point are not known.

This clonotype was recorded a few times. The chain carries TRBV7-3 and TRBJ1-6; 8 bases align to TRBD1. Losses at the gene ends were 2 bases for V and 7 bases for J; bases not matched to a gene: 13. CDR3 length: 18 amino acids. In germline, CDR1 is SGHTA, CDR2 FQGTGA. The CDR3 protein is CASSLAAGGARLNSPLHF. The DNA for the CDR3 is TGTGCCAGCAGCTTAGCGGCAGGGGGCGCGAGATTGAATTCACCCCTCCACTTT.

Only a few counts were recorded for this clonotype. The chain recombines TRBV12-3 or TRBV12-4 with TRBJ2-3, with 7 bases that match TRBD1. Germline trimming cut 8 bases from V and 2 bases from J; bases unmatched to any gene: 7. The CDR3 is made up of 14 amino acids. The CDR3 coding sequence is TGTGCCAGCGGGGACAGCCCTCACACAGATACGCAGTATTTT. Its translation: CASGDSPHTDTQYF.

The chain recombines TRBV5-5 with TRBJ1-1, with D perhaps matching TRBD1 (5 bases). Trimming left V 0 bases short and J 2 bases short, with 17 bases between. Germline V gene data show CDR1 as SGHKS and CDR2 as YYEKEE (reference sequence). The CDR3 is 17 amino acids. CDR3 loop: CASSLVLGALRNTEAFF. The CDR3 DNA is TGTGCCAGCAGCTTGGTCCTCGGGGCACTTAGAAACACTGAAGCTTTCTTT.

The chain recombines TRBV29-1 with TRBJ1-4; maybe TRBD1 (6 bases). Trimming removed 7 bases from V and 7 bases from J, with 13 bases in between. The CDR3 runs to 12 residues. The germline CDR1 and CDR2 sequences are SQVTM and ANQGSEA. The CDR3 sequence is CSAGQLSEKLFF. The CDR3 nucleotides read TGCAGCGCTGGACAGCTTTCTGAAAAACTGTTTTTT.

The CDR3 is CAISEGGLLNEQFF. For the CDR3, the DNA is TGTGCCATCAGTGAGGGAGGACTACTCAATGAGCAGTTCTTC. The chain employs TRBV10-3 and TRBJ2-1, with D possibly matching TRBD2 (6 bases). The CDR3 loop spans 14 amino acids. CDR1 and CDR2 from the germline V gene are ENHRY and SYGVKD. V was pared by 2 bases and J by 6 bases, with 11 bases between.

This clonotype was seen more than once but under ten times. This chain links TRBV11-3 with TRBJ2-1; D might be TRBD1 or TRBD2, each matching 6 bases. Trimming pared 5 bases from V and 5 bases from J, leaving 16 bases between. The CDR3 loop spans 15 amino acids. CDR1 SGHNT and CDR2 YENEEA come from the germline V gene. The CDR3 loop is CASSPPGGSHNEQFF. The CDR3, as DNA: TGTGCCAGCAGCCCCCCCGGGGGCAGTCACAATGAGCAGTTCTTC.

This sequence joins TRBV12-3 or TRBV12-4 and TRBJ2-7, with 7 bases matching TRBD1. CDR3 length: 14 residues. V shed 4 bases and J 6 bases; nucleotides not matched to a gene: 9. CDR3 nucleotides: TGTGCCAGCAGTTACGACAGGGTACGGGCCGAGCAGTACTTC. Translation: CASSYDRVRAEQYF.

The CDR3 DNA is TGTGCCAGCAGCTCCCGAACTGTGGACCAAGAGACCCAGTACTTC. It translates to CASSSRTVDQETQYF. This rearrangement joins TRBV7-9 to TRBJ2-5; no clear D. This CDR3 has 15 amino acids. The germline CDR1 and CDR2 sequences are SEHNR and FQNEAQ (reference sequence). Trimming took 4 bases from V and 0 from J, leaving 12 bases between them.

This sequence joins TRBV7-2 and TRBJ2-2, with D perhaps matching TRBD1 (5 bases). V lost 2 bases and J lost 2, with 9 bases in between. Germline V lookup: CDR1 SGHTA, CDR2 FQGNSA. This CDR3 comprises 15 residues. This CDR3 is CASSLKTDNTGELFF. The CDR3 DNA follows: TGTGCCAGCAGCTTAAAGACAGACAACACCGGGGAGCTGTTTTTT.

This chain uses TRBV19 with TRBJ1-1; no reliable D call. The V gene lost 4 bases and the J gene lost 11 bases, with 11 bases spanning the gap. Per the germline V gene, CDR1 is LNHDA and CDR2 is SQIVND (reference sequence). This CDR3 is built from 11 residues. The CDR3 sequence: CASSRGTGAFF. The CDR3 coding sequence is TGTGCCAGTAGTAGGGGAACGGGGGCTTTCTTT.

V is TRBV30 and J is TRBJ2-7; no firm D call. V lost 3 bases, J lost 0 bases, and 9 bases lay in between. Germline values: CDR1 GTSNPN, CDR2 SVGIG (reference sequence). This CDR3 contains 13 residues. The DNA of the CDR3 is TGTGCCTGGAGGCTTACCCCCTCCTACGAGCAGTACTTC. Translating gives CAWRLTPSYEQYF.

The table lists this clonotype with many counts. The V and J genes are TRBV19 and TRBJ1-4; D call uncertain. CDR3 length equals 15 residues. Per germline, CDR1 LNHDA and CDR2 SQIVND (reference sequence). V lost 3 bases and J 0 bases, leaving 8 bases between the germline ends. The CDR3 DNA reads TGTGCCAGTAGTATGATTGGGGCAACTAATGAAAAACTGTTTTTT. It encodes CASSMIGATNEKLFF.